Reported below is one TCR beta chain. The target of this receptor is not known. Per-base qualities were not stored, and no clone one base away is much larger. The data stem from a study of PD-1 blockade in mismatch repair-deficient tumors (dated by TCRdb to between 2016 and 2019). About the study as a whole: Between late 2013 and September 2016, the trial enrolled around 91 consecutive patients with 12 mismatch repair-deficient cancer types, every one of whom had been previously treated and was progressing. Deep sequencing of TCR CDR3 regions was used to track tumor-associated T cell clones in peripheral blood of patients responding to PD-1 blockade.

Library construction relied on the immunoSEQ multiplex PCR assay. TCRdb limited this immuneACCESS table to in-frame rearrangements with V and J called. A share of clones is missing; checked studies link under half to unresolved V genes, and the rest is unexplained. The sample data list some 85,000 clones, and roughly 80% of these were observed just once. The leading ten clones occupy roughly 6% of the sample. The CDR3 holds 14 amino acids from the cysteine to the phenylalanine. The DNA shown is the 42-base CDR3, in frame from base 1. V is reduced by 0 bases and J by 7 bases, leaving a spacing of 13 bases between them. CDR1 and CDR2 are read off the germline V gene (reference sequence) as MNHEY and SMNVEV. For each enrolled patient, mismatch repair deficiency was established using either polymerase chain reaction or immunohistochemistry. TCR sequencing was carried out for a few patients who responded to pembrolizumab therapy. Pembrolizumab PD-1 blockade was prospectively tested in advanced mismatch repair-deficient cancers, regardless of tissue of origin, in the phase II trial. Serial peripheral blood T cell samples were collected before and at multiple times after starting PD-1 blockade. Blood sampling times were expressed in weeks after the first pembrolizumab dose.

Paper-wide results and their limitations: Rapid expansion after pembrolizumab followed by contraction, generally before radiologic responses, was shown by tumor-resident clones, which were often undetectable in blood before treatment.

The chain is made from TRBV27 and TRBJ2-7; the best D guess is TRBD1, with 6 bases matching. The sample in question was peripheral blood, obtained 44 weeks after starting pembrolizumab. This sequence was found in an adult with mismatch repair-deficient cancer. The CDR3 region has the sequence CASSLSQQGNEQYF. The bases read TGTGCCAGCAGTTTATCGCAACAGGGTAATGAGCAGTACTTC.